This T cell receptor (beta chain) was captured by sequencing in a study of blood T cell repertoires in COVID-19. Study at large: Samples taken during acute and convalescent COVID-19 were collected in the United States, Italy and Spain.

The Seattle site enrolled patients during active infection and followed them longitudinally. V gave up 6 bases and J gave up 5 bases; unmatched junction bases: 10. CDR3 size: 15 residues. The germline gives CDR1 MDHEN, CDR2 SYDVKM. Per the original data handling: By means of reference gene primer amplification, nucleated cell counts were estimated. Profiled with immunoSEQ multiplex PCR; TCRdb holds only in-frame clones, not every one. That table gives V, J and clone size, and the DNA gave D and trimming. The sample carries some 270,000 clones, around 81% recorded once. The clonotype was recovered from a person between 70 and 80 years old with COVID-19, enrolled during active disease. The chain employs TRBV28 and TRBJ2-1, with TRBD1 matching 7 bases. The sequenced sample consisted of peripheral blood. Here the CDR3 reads CASRPFGQANNEQFF. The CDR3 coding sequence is TGTGCCAGCAGACCATTCGGACAGGCGAACAATGAGCAGTTCTTC.